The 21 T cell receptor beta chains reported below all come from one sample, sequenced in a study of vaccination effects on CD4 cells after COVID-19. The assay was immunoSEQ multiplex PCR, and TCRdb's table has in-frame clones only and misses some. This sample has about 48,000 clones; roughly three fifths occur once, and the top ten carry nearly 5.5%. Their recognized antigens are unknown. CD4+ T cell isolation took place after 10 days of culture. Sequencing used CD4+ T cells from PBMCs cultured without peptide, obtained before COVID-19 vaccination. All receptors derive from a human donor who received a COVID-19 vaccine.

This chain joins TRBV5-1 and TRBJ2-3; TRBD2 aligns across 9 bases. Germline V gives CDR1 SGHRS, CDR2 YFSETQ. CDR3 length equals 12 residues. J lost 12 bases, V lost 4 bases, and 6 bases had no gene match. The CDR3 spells CASSLSGSPQYF. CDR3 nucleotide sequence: TGCGCCAGCAGCCTTAGCGGGAGCCCACAGTATTTT.

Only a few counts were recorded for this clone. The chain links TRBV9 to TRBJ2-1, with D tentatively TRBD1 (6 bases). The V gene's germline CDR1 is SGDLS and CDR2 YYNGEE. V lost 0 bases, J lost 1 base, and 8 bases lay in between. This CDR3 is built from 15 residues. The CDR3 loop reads CASSVGGGSYNEQFF. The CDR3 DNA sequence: TGTGCCAGCAGCGTAGGAGGGGGATCCTACAATGAGCAGTTCTTC.

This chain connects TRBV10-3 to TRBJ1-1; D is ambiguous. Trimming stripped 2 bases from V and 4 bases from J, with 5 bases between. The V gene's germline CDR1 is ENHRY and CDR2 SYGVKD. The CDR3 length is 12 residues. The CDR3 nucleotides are TGTGCCATCAGTGAGGTTGGCACTGAAGCTTTCTTT. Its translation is CAISEVGTEAFF.

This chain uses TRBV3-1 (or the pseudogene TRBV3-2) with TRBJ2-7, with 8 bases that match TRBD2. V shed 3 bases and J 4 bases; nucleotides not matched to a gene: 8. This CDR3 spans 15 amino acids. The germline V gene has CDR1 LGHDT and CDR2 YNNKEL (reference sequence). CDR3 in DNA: TGTGCCAGCAGCCATCCTACTAGCGGCGAATACGAGCAGTACTTC. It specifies CASSHPTSGEYEQYF.

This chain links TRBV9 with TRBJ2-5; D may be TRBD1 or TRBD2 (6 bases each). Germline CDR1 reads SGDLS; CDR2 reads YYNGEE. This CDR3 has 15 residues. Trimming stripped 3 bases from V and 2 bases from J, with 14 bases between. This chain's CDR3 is CASSARGAHQETQYF. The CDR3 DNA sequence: TGTGCCAGCAGCGCGAGGGGGGCGCATCAAGAGACCCAGTACTTC.

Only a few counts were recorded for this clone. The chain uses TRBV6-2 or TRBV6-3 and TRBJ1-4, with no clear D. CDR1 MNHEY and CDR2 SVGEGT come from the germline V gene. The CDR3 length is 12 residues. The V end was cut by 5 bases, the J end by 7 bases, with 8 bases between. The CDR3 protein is CASSQDGEKLFF. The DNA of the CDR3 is TGTGCCAGCAGTCAGGACGGTGAAAAACTGTTTTTT.

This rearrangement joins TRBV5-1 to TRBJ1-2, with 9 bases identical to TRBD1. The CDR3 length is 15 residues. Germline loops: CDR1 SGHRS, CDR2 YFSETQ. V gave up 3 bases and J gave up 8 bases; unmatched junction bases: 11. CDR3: CASSSRTGGAEGYTF. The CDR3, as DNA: TGCGCCAGCAGCTCGCGCACAGGGGGCGCAGAAGGCTACACCTTC.

CDR3 in DNA: TGTGCCAGCAGTTTCTCAGGGGGCACTGAAGCTTTCTTT. This codes for CASSFSGGTEAFF. The chain is built from TRBV12-3 or TRBV12-4 and TRBJ1-1; 7 bases agree with TRBD1. This CDR3 has 13 amino acids. With 3 bases clipped from V and 4 bases from J, the junction kept 2 bases outside the gene matches.

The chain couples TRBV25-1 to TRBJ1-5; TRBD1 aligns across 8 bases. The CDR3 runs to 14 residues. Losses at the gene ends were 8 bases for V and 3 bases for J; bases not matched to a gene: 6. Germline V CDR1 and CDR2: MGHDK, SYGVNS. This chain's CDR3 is CASSRGQVNQPQHF. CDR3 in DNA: TGTGCCAGCTCGAGGGGACAGGTCAATCAGCCCCAGCATTTT.

The CDR3 DNA sequence: TGCGCCAGCAGTAAGCACCCGGGACAGGACAATCAGCCCCAGCATTTT. This sequence encodes CASSKHPGQDNQPQHF. The gene calls are TRBV5-1 and TRBJ1-5, with 8 bases matching TRBD1. The trim removed 5 bases at V and 3 bases at J, leaving 10 bases unmatched. CDR1 is SGHRS and CDR2 is YFSETQ in the germline V gene. There are 16 residues in the CDR3.

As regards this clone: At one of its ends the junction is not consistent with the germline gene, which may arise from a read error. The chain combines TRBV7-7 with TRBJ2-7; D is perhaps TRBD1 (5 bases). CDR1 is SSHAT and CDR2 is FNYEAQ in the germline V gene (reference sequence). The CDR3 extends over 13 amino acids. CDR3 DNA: TGTGCTAGCAGCCCCGGACACCCCTACGAGCAGTACTTC. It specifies CASSPGHPYEQYF. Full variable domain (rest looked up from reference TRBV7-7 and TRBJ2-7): GAGVSQSPRYKVTKRGQDVTLRCDPISSHATLYWYQQALGQGPEFLTYFNYEAQPDKSGLPSDRFSAERPEGSISTLTIQRTEQRDSAMYRCASSPGHPYEQYFGPGTRLTVT.

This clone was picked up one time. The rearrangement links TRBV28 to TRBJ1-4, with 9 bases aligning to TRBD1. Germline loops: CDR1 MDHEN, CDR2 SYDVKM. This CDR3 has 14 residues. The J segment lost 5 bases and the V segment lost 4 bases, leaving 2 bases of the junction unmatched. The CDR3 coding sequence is TGTGCCAGCAGTTACAGGGGGCGGAATGAAAAACTGTTTTTT. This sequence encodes CASSYRGRNEKLFF.

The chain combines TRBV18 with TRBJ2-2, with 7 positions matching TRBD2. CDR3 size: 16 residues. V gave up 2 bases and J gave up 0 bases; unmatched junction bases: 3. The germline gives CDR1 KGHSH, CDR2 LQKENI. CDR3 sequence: CASSPTGLSNTGELFF. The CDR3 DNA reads TGTGCCAGCTCACCAACGGGACTATCGAACACCGGGGAGCTGTTTTTT.

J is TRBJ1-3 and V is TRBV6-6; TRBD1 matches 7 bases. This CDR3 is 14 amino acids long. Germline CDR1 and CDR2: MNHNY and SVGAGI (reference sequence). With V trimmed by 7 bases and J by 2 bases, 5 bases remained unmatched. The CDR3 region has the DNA TGTGCCAGCAAAAAACAGGGGACTGGAAACACCATATATTTT. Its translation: CASKKQGTGNTIYF.

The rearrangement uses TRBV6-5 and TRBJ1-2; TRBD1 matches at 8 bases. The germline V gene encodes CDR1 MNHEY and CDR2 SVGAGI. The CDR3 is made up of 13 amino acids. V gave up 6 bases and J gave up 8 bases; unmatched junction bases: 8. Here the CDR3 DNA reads TGTGCCAGCAGAGCAGGGGGCAGGGGGGGCTACACCTTC. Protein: CASRAGGRGGYTF.

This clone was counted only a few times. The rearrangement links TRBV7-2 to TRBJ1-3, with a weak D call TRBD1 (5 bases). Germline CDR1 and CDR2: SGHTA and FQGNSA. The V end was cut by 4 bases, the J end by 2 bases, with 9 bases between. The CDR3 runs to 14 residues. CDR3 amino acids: CASSSLGPGNTIYF. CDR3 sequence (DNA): TGTGCCAGCAGCTCCCTGGGGCCTGGAAACACCATATATTTT.

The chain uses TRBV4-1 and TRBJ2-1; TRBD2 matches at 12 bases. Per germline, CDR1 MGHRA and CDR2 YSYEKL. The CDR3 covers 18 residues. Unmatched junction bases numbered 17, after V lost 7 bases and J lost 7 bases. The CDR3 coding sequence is TGCGCCAGCAACCCTACGGGGCTAGCGGGAGGGCCTGGGAATGAGCAGTTCTTC. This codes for CASNPTGLAGGPGNEQFF.

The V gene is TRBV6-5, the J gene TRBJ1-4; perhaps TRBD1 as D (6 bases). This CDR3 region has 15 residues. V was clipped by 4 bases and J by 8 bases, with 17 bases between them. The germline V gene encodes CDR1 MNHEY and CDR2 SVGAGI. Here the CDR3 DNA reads TGTGCCAGCAGTTCCTCGGCAGGGGTGGGAGAAAAACTGTTTTTT. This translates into CASSSSAGVGEKLFF.

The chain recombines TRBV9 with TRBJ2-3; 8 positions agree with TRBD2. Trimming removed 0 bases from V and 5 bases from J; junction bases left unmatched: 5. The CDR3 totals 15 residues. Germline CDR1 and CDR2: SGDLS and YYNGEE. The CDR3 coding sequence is TGTGCCAGCAGCGTAGCGGGGGGGCCGGTAGATACGCAGTATTTT. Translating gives CASSVAGGPVDTQYF.

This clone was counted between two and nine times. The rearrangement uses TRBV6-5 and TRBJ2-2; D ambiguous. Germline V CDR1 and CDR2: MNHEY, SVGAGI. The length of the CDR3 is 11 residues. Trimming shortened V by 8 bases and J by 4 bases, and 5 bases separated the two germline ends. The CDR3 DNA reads TGTGCCAGCCGGATCACCGGGGAGCTGTTTTTT. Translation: CASRITGELFF.

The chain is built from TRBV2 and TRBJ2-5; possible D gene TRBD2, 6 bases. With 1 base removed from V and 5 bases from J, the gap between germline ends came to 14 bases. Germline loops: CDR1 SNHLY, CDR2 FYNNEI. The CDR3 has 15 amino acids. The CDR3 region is CASSEGERLAETQYF. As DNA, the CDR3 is TGTGCCAGCAGTGAAGGCGAGAGGCTAGCGGAGACCCAGTACTTC.